This T cell receptor beta chain was captured in a study of T cells in Graves' hyperthyroidism and ophthalmopathy. Overall study findings and caveats: Most clonotypes expanded in thyroid above 0.001 were likewise present in blood. Median prediction lead before ophthalmopathy onset was 5 to 7 months with the model.

As to this clonotype: Its antigen is not identified.

Amplification of TCR beta CDR3 regions used RNA as the template. During a first-round RT-PCR of the TCR CDR3, the HTBI primer set was used. TCRdb fed the multiplex PCR reads into MiXCR, producing one record per CDR3 protein. The table includes a few hundred thousand distinct CDR3 sequences, 15% to 20% detected once. Uncontrolled infection, other autoimmune disease, pregnancy and lactation each barred patients from inclusion. The PBMCs studied were ones that came from roughly 9.1 ml fresh peripheral blood. The sample comprised blood. The source of this sequence is a woman aged 25 to 45 with Graves' ophthalmopathy.

This chain's CDR3 is CASSAGGDEQYF. The CDR3 coding sequence is TGTGCCAGCTCAGCGGGAGGGGACGAGCAGTACTTC. J is TRBJ2-7 and V is TRBV13; 10 bases are a match to TRBD2. There are 12 residues in the CDR3. Germline CDR1 reads PRHDT; CDR2 reads FYEKMQ (reference sequence). V lost 8 bases and J lost 5; bases outside the gene matches: 3.